The rows below give T cell receptor beta chains drawn from one sample of a study of OX40 agonist ivuxolimab in advanced cancers. TCRdb's copy holds only in-frame clones and misses some; the assay was immunoSEQ multiplex PCR. The sample lists roughly 28,000 clones, roughly 90% seen once, with roughly 15% in the top ten. This specimen was CD4+ or CD8+ T cells sorted from blood, taken in a trial of the OX40 agonist ivuxolimab. The receptors stem from an adult with an advanced solid tumor such as melanoma, head and neck, liver or kidney cancer. Both conserved end residues are trimmed from each CDR3.

J: TRBJ1-1
V: TRBV6-5
CDR3: ASSYSFNTEAF

J: TRBJ2-7
V: TRBV11-2
CDR3: ASSLDPGGYEQY

J: TRBJ2-7
V: TRBV7-9
CDR3: ASSFSSYEQY

J: TRBJ1-1
V: TRBV27
CDR3: ASSWDSRAVEAF

J: TRBJ2-5
V: TRBV5-1
CDR3: ASTLLGGTGETQY

J: TRBJ1-6
V: TRBV2
CDR3: ASSETLSSYNSPLH

J: TRBJ1-5
V: TRBV5-1
CDR3: ASSFCNQPQH

J: TRBJ1-5
V: TRBV28
CDR3: ASSLWDRDQPQH

J: TRBJ2-7
V: TRBV13
CDR3: ASSLRTGFYEQY

J: TRBJ2-7
V: TRBV28
CDR3: ASSFPGVVEQY

J: TRBJ1-1
V: TRBV6-5
CDR3: ASSRWMNTEAF

J: TRBJ2-3
V: TRBV27
CDR3: ASSAPGTSGTTDTQY

J: TRBJ2-1
V: TRBV21-1
CDR3: ASSTTGGEKSGTRLNEQF